A selection of T cell receptor beta chains follows, all from one sample in a study of graft-versus-host responses after intestinal transplantation. These receptors are not linked to any known antigen. Using immunoSEQ multiplex PCR, the repertoire was profiled, and TCRdb retains in-frame clones only, with some absent. The profile covers around 78,000 clones, with about nine tenths appearing a single time and roughly 8% taken by the ten largest. The input for sequencing was unstimulated CD8+ T cells sorted from spleen or lymph node cells, taken before transplant. The receptor set was obtained from a human donor who was the organ donor for an intestinal transplant. The CDR3 runs from the conserved cysteine through the conserved F or W. Each record gives: CDR3 length, V gene, J gene, D gene, clone size, CDR3 DNA, CDR3 protein. A D gene is named only where the DNA matches it firmly. Size values are once, few and many counts, or a class for expanded clones, and some rows have none.

15	TRBV5-1	TRBJ2-7	.	.	TGCGCCAGCAGCCCCCGGGACACCATCTCCTACGAGCAGTACTTC	CASSPRDTISYEQYF
14	TRBV7-7	TRBJ2-3	.	.	TGTGCCAGCAGCCCAACAGGGTATGGAGATACGCAGTATTTT	CASSPTGYGDTQYF
15	TRBV5-1	TRBJ1-1	.	.	TGCGCCAGCAGCCTGAACCCCGCAGGGACCACTGAAGCTTTCTTT	CASSLNPAGTTEAFF
16	TRBV5-6	TRBJ1-5	TRBD1	.	TGTGCCAGCAGGTTAGCCTCCGACAGGGTCGACCAGCCCCAGCATTTT	CASRLASDRVDQPQHF
11	TRBV4-1	TRBJ2-5	.	.	TGCGCCAGCAGCCAAGGGTTCCACCAGTACTTC	CASSQGFHQYF
15	TRBV4-1	TRBJ1-2	TRBD1	.	TGCGCCAGCAGACATCCCCGGACAGGGTCCTATGGCTACACCTTC	CASRHPRTGSYGYTF
14	TRBV10-1	TRBJ2-3	TRBD1	.	TGCGCCAGCAGTGAGGGGACAGGGGCAGATACGCAATATTTT	CASSEGTGADTQYF
17	TRBV1	TRBJ2-7	.	.	TGCACCAGCAGCCAAGGAGTGGTATGGGGGGACTCCTACGAGCAGTACTTC	CTSSQGVVWGDSYEQYF
16	TRBV4-1	TRBJ2-5	.	.	TGCGCCAGCAGCCAAGCCGGGACTTTCATTAGGGAGACCCAGTACTTC	CASSQAGTFIRETQYF
13	TRBV7-9	TRBJ2-7	.	.	TGTGCCAGCAGCTTAGGGGGTCCCCTAGAGCAGTACTTC	CASSLGGPLEQYF
17	TRBV27	TRBJ1-1	.	once	TGTGCCAGCAGTCCCCTGGGCAGGGGAGGGCCGAACACTGAAGCTTTCTTT	CASSPLGRGGPNTEAFF
16	TRBV5-4	TRBJ2-7	.	.	TGTGCCAGCAGCTCGACGACAGGCTACCGAGATAACGAGCAGTACTTC	CASSSTTGYRDNEQYF
16	TRBV19	TRBJ1-2	.	.	TGTGCCAGTAGTGTGGATTTCTCCCAGGTCGGCTATGGCTACACCTTC	CASSVDFSQVGYGYTF
16	TRBV4-1	TRBJ1-2	TRBD1	.	TGCGCCAGCAGCCCAGTTAGCACAGGGGCCGCCTATGGCTACACCTTC	CASSPVSTGAAYGYTF
13	TRBV2	TRBJ1-1	.	.	TGTGCCAGCAGTGAAGGAGATTCTAGTGAAGCTTTCTTT	CASSEGDSSEAFF
14	TRBV19	TRBJ2-7	.	few	TGTGCCAGTAGTACTACCCAGGATTACGAGAGGCAGTACTTC	CASSTTQDYERQYF
14	TRBV6-5	TRBJ2-1	.	few	TGTGCCAGCAGCCACGACCGCGAGCCGGGTGAGCAGTTCTTC	CASSHDREPGEQFF
16	TRBV4-1	TRBJ2-6	.	.	TGCGCCAGCAGCCAAGAACCGAGCTCTGGGGCCAACGTCCTGACTTTC	CASSQEPSSGANVLTF
14	TRBV6-1	TRBJ1-1	.	once	TGTGCCAGCACCCAAATTCCGGGGAGGACTGAAGCTTTCTTT	CASTQIPGRTEAFF
16	TRBV6-6	TRBJ2-2	TRBD2	.	TGTGCCAGCAGTGGATCCAGCGGGGGGGGCACCGGGGAGCTGTTTTTT	CASSGSSGGGTGELFF
17	TRBV7-3	TRBJ2-2	.	.	TGTGCCAGCAGCCCCGAGGGGGGTTCGGGGGACACCGGGGAGCTGTTTTTT	CASSPEGGSGDTGELFF
14	TRBV4-1	TRBJ1-5	.	.	TGCGCCAGCAGCCAAGTGGGGGAAAATCAGCCCCAGCATTTT	CASSQVGENQPQHF
11	TRBV7-2	TRBJ2-7	.	.	TGTGCCAGCAGCGGCCAGTACGAGCAGTACTTC	CASSGQYEQYF
18	TRBV5-6	TRBJ1-6	.	.	TGTGCCAGCAGCTTGGGGGTAATCCAAAATGGTTATAATTCACCCCTCCACTTT	CASSLGVIQNGYNSPLHF
14	TRBV4-1	TRBJ1-1	.	.	TGCGCCAGCAGCCTGTTACAGGGAGCCACTGAAGCTTTCTTT	CASSLLQGATEAFF
15	TRBV5-6	TRBJ2-1	TRBD2	.	TGTGCCAGCAGCCCTACAGGACTAGCTTTCAATGAGCAGTTCTTC	CASSPTGLAFNEQFF
13	TRBV10-2	TRBJ1-2	.	.	TGCGCCAGCAGCAAGGAACACAACTATGGCTACACCTTC	CASSKEHNYGYTF
12	TRBV4-1	TRBJ2-7	.	.	TGCGCCAGCAGCCACGGAAAGGGCGAGCAGTACTTC	CASSHGKGEQYF
15	TRBV4-2	TRBJ1-2	TRBD1	.	TGTGCCAGCAGCTGGGACAGGGGGCTAGGCTATGGCTACACCTTC	CASSWDRGLGYGYTF
12	TRBV5-6	TRBJ2-7	.	.	TGTGCCAGCAGCTTCCAGAGCTACGAGCAGTACTTC	CASSFQSYEQYF
14	TRBV5-1	TRBJ1-2	TRBD1	.	TGCGCCAGCAGAGGGGTGAGCACAGGGGATGGCTACACCTTC	CASRGVSTGDGYTF
11	TRBV27	TRBJ2-7	.	once	TGTGCCAGCAGTTCCTCGTACGAGCAGTACTTC	CASSSSYEQYF
17	TRBV7-9	TRBJ1-1	.	.	TGTGCCAGCAGCCCACCTAAGGTGGGGGGCGGGAACACTGAAGCTTTCTTT	CASSPPKVGGGNTEAFF
15	TRBV27	TRBJ1-2	.	.	TGTGCCAGCAGTCCCCGGCGGGGGGCGCTAGATGGCTACACCTTC	CASSPRRGALDGYTF
16	TRBV7-4	TRBJ1-2	.	once	TGTGCCAGCAGCCCGGATCATGTTGGTCAGGGCTATGGCTACACCTTC	CASSPDHVGQGYGYTF
15	TRBV2	TRBJ2-2	.	.	TGTGCCACTCCGGCCGGGACAACGAACACCGGGGAGCTGTTTTTT	CATPAGTTNTGELFF
13	TRBV4-1	TRBJ2-5	.	.	TGCGCCAGCGGGGAGGATCCGCAAGAGACCCAGTACTTC	CASGEDPQETQYF
13	TRBV29-1	TRBJ1-2	TRBD1	.	TGCAGCGCGCAAGGACAGGGGTTGGATGGCTACACCTTC	CSAQGQGLDGYTF
17	TRBV4-1	TRBJ2-5	.	.	TGCGCCAGCAGCCAAGTAGGAATCGGGACTCAAAGGGAGACCCAGTACTTC	CASSQVGIGTQRETQYF
17	TRBV28	TRBJ1-2	.	.	TGTGCCAGCAGTCCCCTCCTCCGCAGGGACGCCAACTATGGCTACACCTTC	CASSPLLRRDANYGYTF
15	TRBV10-1	TRBJ2-7	TRBD1	.	TGCGCCAGCAGTGAGTCGAGGGGACAGGGGGGAGAGCAGTACTTC	CASSESRGQGGEQYF
16	TRBV27	TRBJ2-2	.	.	TGTGCCAGCAGTCCCCTTTCTGGAAGGGACACCGGGGAGCTGTTTTTT	CASSPLSGRDTGELFF
13	TRBV6-4	TRBJ1-6	.	.	TGTGCCAGCAGTGACACGAATAATTCACCCCTCCACTTT	CASSDTNNSPLHF
14	TRBV5-5	TRBJ1-5	.	.	TGTGCCAGCAGCGTATCGGGAGGCAATCAGCCCCAGCATTTT	CASSVSGGNQPQHF
13	TRBV5-1	TRBJ1-1	.	.	TGCGCCAGCAGCTTGTGGCAACACACTGAAGCTTTCTTT	CASSLWQHTEAFF
13	TRBV11-2	TRBJ2-7	.	.	TGTGCCAGCAGCTTATCTCTGGCCTACGAGCAGTACTTC	CASSLSLAYEQYF
15	TRBV5-6	TRBJ1-2	TRBD1	.	TGTGCCAGCAGCTTTCCGACAGGGACCTCTCCTGGCTACACCTTC	CASSFPTGTSPGYTF
17	TRBV5-1	TRBJ2-6	.	.	TGCGCCAGCAGCTGGGGAGGACAGTTTACTGGGGCCAACGTCCTGACTTTC	CASSWGGQFTGANVLTF
17	TRBV14	TRBJ2-3	.	few	TGTGCCAGCAGCCTCAGGCGGGGCCTCATTGATACAGATACGCAGTATTTT	CASSLRRGLIDTDTQYF
14	TRBV6-1	TRBJ1-1	.	.	TGTGCCAGCAGTCTAGGACCGGACTACACTGAAGCTTTCTTT	CASSLGPDYTEAFF
18	TRBV27	TRBJ2-3	TRBD1	.	TGTGCCAGCAGTCCATTCGAGACAGGGGGCGCGAGCACAGATACGCAGTATTTT	CASSPFETGGASTDTQYF
13	TRBV29-1	TRBJ2-2	.	.	TGCAGCGCCAGACTAGTAAACACCGGGGAGCTGTTTTTT	CSARLVNTGELFF
9	TRBV6-5	TRBJ1-1	.	.	TGTGCCAGCAGTGGCCGAGCTTTCTTT	CASSGRAFF
19	TRBV4-1	TRBJ2-3	TRBD2	.	TGCGCCAGCAGCCACTACTACCCGCTAGCGGGGGGGGACACAGATACGCAGTATTTT	CASSHYYPLAGGDTDTQYF
18	TRBV4-1	TRBJ2-5	TRBD2	.	TGCGCCAGCAGCCAAGATCTCCTAGCGGGGGGGCCCATGGAGACCCAGTACTTC	CASSQDLLAGGPMETQYF
16	TRBV4-2	TRBJ2-3	TRBD2	.	TGTGCCAGCAGCGACGCAAGCGGGGACCTCACAGATACGCAGTATTTT	CASSDASGDLTDTQYF
11	TRBV20-1	TRBJ1-2	.	.	TGCAGTGCTATTTTATTGTATGGCTACACCTTC	CSAILLYGYTF
17	TRBV4-1	TRBJ2-7	.	.	TGCGCCAGCAGCCAAGATGGGCACTCCCGGGGTGTCTACGAGCAGTACTTC	CASSQDGHSRGVYEQYF
16	TRBV10-2	TRBJ2-3	.	.	TGCGCCAGCGACCCCGTGGGTTATTCGGGCGGAGATACGCAGTATTTT	CASDPVGYSGGDTQYF
16	TRBV9	TRBJ2-1	TRBD1	once	TGTGCCAGCAGCACTCGACAGGGGGCGCAGGACAATGAGCAGTTCTTC	CASSTRQGAQDNEQFF